The entry below gives a single T cell receptor beta chain sequence along with its context. Its target antigen remains unknown. Nothing much larger sits one base from this clone, and base qualities are not available. Each collaborating institution followed its own protocols to collect whole blood in K2EDTA tubes. For TCRbeta analysis, collaborator samples were shipped as frozen whole blood, as isolated PBMCs, or as DNA extracted from either sample type. This record belongs to a study of blood T cell repertoires in COVID-19 (TCRdb year 2020). About the full investigation: Collaborator samples came from the United States, Italy and Spain and covered acute and convalescent phases of COVID-19. The prospective study material was composed of cDNA or gDNA derived from T cells, B-cell-depleted T cells, or PBMCs. The dataset comprised deeply sampled blood TCRbeta repertoires from subjects exposed to, actively infected with, or recovered from COVID-19. A freely available public database, intended as a resource for researchers studying the immune response to SARS-CoV-2, is where the repertoires were released. The samples were drawn from two sources: the first 160 participants of the ongoing ImmuneRACE study, and over 950 subjects contributed by 6 global collaborators. Sample metadata almost always included a de-identified subject ID, COVID-19 status, age in years and sex. HLA class I and class II types, where available, came from metadata supplied by the sample provider rather than from assay-based typing.

The CDR3 covers 15 residues, taking in both the cysteine and the phenylalanine. The DNA shown is the 45-base CDR3, in frame from base 1. Trimming takes 4 bases off V and 5 bases off J; junction bases not matched to a gene: 5. From a lookup of the germline V gene, CDR1 and CDR2 are SGHRS and YFSETQ. TCRbeta CDR3 regions were amplified from genomic DNA by means of the immunoSEQ Assay, a bias-controlled multiplex PCR. Concerning the study's data processing: Nucleated cell counts per sample were estimated from amplification of reference gene primers within the assay. Sequence reads were collapsed and filtered to measure the absolute abundance of every unique TCRbeta CDR3 rearrangement. For each sample, productive Simpson clonality was calculated by taking the square root of Simpson's diversity index across productive rearrangements. The clones in this table, taken by TCRdb from immuneACCESS, are in-frame only. Not every clone is retained; where verified, under half of the shortfall comes from an unresolved V gene, and the cause of the rest is unknown. The V and J calls and clone size come from that table; D and trimming were worked out from the DNA. For this sample there are around 160,000 clones; 80% appear just once. The ten most abundant clones make up 10% to 15% of the sample.

Summary of the overall study and its limitations: The amount of clinical and demographic metadata varied by source and participant and was provided uncurated.

The sequenced sample was peripheral blood. The TCR originated in a man aged 55 to 69 with active or convalescent COVID-19. The V and J genes are TRBV5-1 and TRBJ2-2; TRBD2 lines up with 10 middle nucleotides. The nucleotides are TGCGCCAGCAGCGAGGGTAGCGGGAGGACCGGGGAGCTGTTTTTT. This is translated as CASSEGSGRTGELFF.